The clone carrying this T cell receptor (beta chain) has a handful of counts. TCRdb passed the 5' RACE reads through MiXCR, listing each CDR3 protein once. In the table there are 95,000 to 100,000 distinct CDR3 sequences, roughly a sixth of which are singletons. This entry comes from a study of T cells of healthy individuals. The CDR3 runs to 17 residues. Trimming shortened V by 4 bases and J by 0 bases, and 18 bases separated the two germline ends. The germline CDR1 and CDR2 sequences are SGHDT and YYEEEE. This receptor was identified in a human donor in good health. V is TRBV5-6 and J is TRBJ2-3; possible D gene TRBD2, 6 bases. CDR3 bases: TGTGCCAGCAGCCCATTGGAGGGGACCCAAAGCACAGATACGCAGTATTTT. It specifies CASSPLEGTQSTDTQYF.